Below, 25 T cell receptor beta chains from the same sample are listed, as sequenced in a study of blood T cells in healthy people across ages. A second PCR, run for roughly 6 to 11 cycles, used a sample-barcoded 5' primer plus a J-beta primer mix. One entry per CDR3 protein results from TCRdb running MiXCR on the 5' RACE reads. The profile shows some 1.4 million distinct CDR3 sequences, 42% of them singletons. Sequenced material: blood. The receptor source for this set is a woman aged 18 to 35 in good health.

This clonotype occurred a few times. J is TRBJ2-7 and V is TRBV27; 8 positions match TRBD1. Trimming cost V 6 bases and J 4 bases; bases outside gene matches: 11. The germline CDR1 and CDR2 sequences are MNHEY and SMNVEV (reference sequence). The CDR3 is 15 residues long. CDR3 protein: CASRKVGQGWYEQYF. CDR3 nucleotide sequence: TGTGCCAGCAGAAAGGTCGGACAGGGTTGGTACGAGCAGTACTTC.

The chain combines TRBV6-6 with TRBJ1-1; the D is unclear. There are 13 residues in the CDR3. The germline gives CDR1 MNHNY, CDR2 SVGAGI (reference sequence). Trimming took 6 bases from V and 4 from J, leaving 12 bases between them. As DNA, the CDR3 is TGTGCCAGCAGCTGGATCGGGTGCACTGAAGCTTTCTTT. It translates to CASSWIGCTEAFF.

This clonotype was observed a few times. This rearrangement joins TRBV29-1 to TRBJ1-2, with TRBD1 as a possible D gene (5 bases). There are 11 residues in the CDR3. Germline assignment: CDR1 SQVTM and CDR2 ANQGSEA. Trimming took 6 bases from V and 7 from J, leaving 12 bases between them. CDR3 DNA sequence: TGCAGCGTCCCGGCGGGGGTTGGCTACACCTTC. It is translated as CSVPAGVGYTF. The whole variable domain, filled in from reference TRBV29-1 and TRBJ1-2, reads SAVISQKPSRDICQRGTSLTIQCQVDSQVTMMFWYRQQPGQSLTLIATANQGSEATYESGFVIDKFPISRPNLTFSTLTVSNMSPEDSSIYLCSVPAGVGYTFGSGTRLTVV.

The CDR3 is CASRSGPPSTGELFF. In DNA form, the CDR3 reads TGTGCCAGCAGATCCGGACCTCCGAGCACCGGGGAGCTGTTTTTT. This rearrangement joins TRBV7-9 to TRBJ2-2; D is unclear. The CDR3 is made up of 15 amino acids. The V end lost 6 bases, the J end lost 4 bases, and 15 bases lay between the germline ends. The V gene's germline CDR1 is SEHNR and CDR2 FQNEAQ (reference sequence).

This chain connects TRBV27 to TRBJ2-4; a possible D gene is TRBD1 (5 bases). With the DNA end fitting TRBJ2-7 better, the J assignment may be wrong. Germline CDR1 is MNHEY and CDR2 is SMNVEV (reference sequence). This CDR3 is built from 16 residues. The CDR3 DNA sequence: TGTGCCAGCAGTCCCCGAGGTCGGCAGGGTAATTACGAGCAGTACTTC. It codes for CASSPRGRQGNYEQYF.

This rearrangement joins TRBV6-4 to TRBJ2-1, with TRBD2 matching 11 bases. V lost 4 bases to trimming and J lost 8 bases; unmatched junction nucleotides: 10. This CDR3 has 16 amino acids. CDR1 and CDR2 (germline): MRHNA, SNTAGT. CDR3 sequence reads: CASSVTSGSPGDEQFF. As DNA, the CDR3 is TGTGCCAGCAGTGTCACTAGCGGGAGTCCCGGCGATGAGCAGTTCTTC.

The chain is built from TRBV27 and TRBJ2-6; 7 bases are shared with TRBD2. The V and J ends lost 0 bases and 3 bases, in that order; junction bases with no gene match: 8. The CDR3 is 18 residues long. CDR1 is MNHEY and CDR2 is SMNVEV in the germline V gene (reference sequence). The CDR3 coding sequence is TGTGCCAGCAGTTTATCGGCCAGCGGGGTCGGTGGGGCCAACGTCCTGACTTTC. As protein: CASSLSASGVGGANVLTF.

V usage is TRBV27 and J usage is TRBJ1-6; no definite D call. Trimming pared 1 base from V and 10 bases from J, leaving 17 bases between. The CDR3 consists of 16 residues. Germline V gene data show CDR1 as MNHEY and CDR2 as SMNVEV (reference sequence). CDR3: CASSLYSGAPGSPLHF. CDR3 coding DNA: TGTGCCAGCAGTTTATACTCGGGCGCTCCGGGCTCACCCCTCCACTTT.

The chain is built from TRBV28 and TRBJ2-3; no clear D. CDR3 length: 15 amino acids. Germline V gives CDR1 MDHEN, CDR2 SYDVKM. V shed 4 bases and J shed 4 bases, with 15 bases lying between them. CDR3: CASSSTYGEADTQYF. The CDR3 coding sequence is TGTGCCAGCAGTTCTACGTATGGAGAAGCAGATACGCAGTATTTT.

This clonotype was observed a few times. The chain employs TRBV7-2 and TRBJ2-3; D uncertain. The V and J ends lost 1 base and 4 bases respectively, with 12 bases between them. CDR3 length equals 15 residues. CDR1 is SGHTA and CDR2 is FQGNSA in the germline V gene. CDR3 protein: CASSLVSNTADTQYF. DNA for the CDR3: TGTGCCAGCAGCTTAGTCTCTAATACGGCAGATACGCAGTATTTT.

V gene TRBV29-1 combines with J gene TRBJ2-7; 7 nucleotides agree with TRBD2. V shed 8 bases and J 2 bases; nucleotides not matched to a gene: 15. This CDR3 is built from 15 residues. Germline V gene sequence: CDR1 SQVTM, CDR2 ANQGSEA. CDR3 region: CSQLQRGELTYEQYF. The CDR3 DNA follows: TGCAGCCAACTCCAGCGGGGAGAGTTGACCTACGAGCAGTACTTC.

The chain employs TRBV20-1 and TRBJ2-5; D gene unclear. The J call may be wrong; the DNA end is better matched by TRBJ2-7. Germline V gives CDR1 DFQATT, CDR2 SNEGSKA (reference sequence). The CDR3 consists of 13 residues. CDR3 sequence reads: CSARGRANYEQYF. CDR3 nucleotide sequence: TGCAGTGCTAGGGGAAGGGCGAACTACGAGCAGTACTTC.

V gene TRBV20-1 combines with J gene TRBJ2-5; possible D gene TRBD1, 6 bases. This CDR3 comprises 14 residues. The V and J ends lost 6 bases and 6 bases respectively, with 20 bases between them. Per the germline V gene, CDR1 is DFQATT and CDR2 is SNEGSKA (reference sequence). The CDR3 protein is CSAGVAQGKKTQYF. In nucleotides, the CDR3 is TGCAGTGCCGGAGTGGCACAGGGCAAAAAGACCCAGTACTTC.

The chain uses TRBV12-3 or TRBV12-4 and TRBJ2-1, with unresolved D. V lost 6 bases, J lost 6 bases, and 9 bases lay in between. This CDR3 region has 12 residues. Here the CDR3 DNA reads TGTGCCAGCAGGACATTGCCCAATGAGCAGTTCTTC. This encodes CASRTLPNEQFF.

The chain is built from TRBV29-1 and TRBJ2-7; TRBD1 might be the D (7 bases). The germline V gene has CDR1 SQVTM and CDR2 ANQGSEA. V was pared by 6 bases and J by 5 bases, with 20 bases between. The CDR3 runs 14 residues. The DNA for the CDR3 is TGCAGCGTGGAGGGGCGGACCAGGGGGGACGAGCAGTACTTC. Amino acids: CSVEGRTRGDEQYF.

This clonotype occurred a few times. The J gene is TRBJ1-2, the V gene TRBV2, with D perhaps TRBD1 (6 bases). There are 15 residues in the CDR3. Germline V CDR1 and CDR2: SNHLY, FYNNEI. Trimming took off 2 bases at V and 4 bases at J, with 14 bases between the two ends. The CDR3 loop reads CASSEQWGPVYGYTF. As DNA, the CDR3 is TGTGCCAGCAGTGAACAATGGGGGCCCGTCTATGGCTACACCTTC.

The gene calls are TRBV20-1 and TRBJ1-4, with TRBD1 matching 8 bases. The CDR3 is made up of 15 amino acids. V trimming: 5 bases; J trimming: 8 bases; junction bases outside the gene matches: 13. CDR1 is DFQATT and CDR2 is SNEGSKA in the germline V gene (reference sequence). CDR3 protein: CSALEEGRGPEKLFF. CDR3 bases: TGCAGTGCTTTGGAGGAGGGCAGGGGGCCGGAAAAACTGTTTTTT.

The chain couples TRBV6-1 to TRBJ1-2; a possible D gene is TRBD1 (6 bases). The V end was cut by 7 bases, the J end by 8 bases, with 20 bases between. Germline CDR1 MNHNS, CDR2 SASEGT. The CDR3 runs 14 residues. The CDR3 DNA follows: TGTGCCAGCATTCTTGAGGGCTCAGGGGACGGCTACACCTTC. As protein: CASILEGSGDGYTF.

The J gene is TRBJ2-4, the V gene TRBV6-2 or TRBV6-3; 14 nucleotides align to TRBD2. J was trimmed by 0 bases and V by 5 bases; bases with no gene match: 6. The CDR3 is 18 residues long. Germline assignment: CDR1 MNHEY and CDR2 SVGEGT. CDR3 loop: CASSGGLAGGLAKNIQYF. The CDR3 DNA is TGTGCCAGCAGTGGAGGACTAGCGGGAGGACTAGCCAAAAACATTCAGTACTTC.

In its sample, this clonotype was seen a few times. The chain employs TRBV29-1 and TRBJ2-7; D remains ambiguous. In germline, CDR1 is SQVTM, CDR2 ANQGSEA. The CDR3 contains 13 residues. Trimming stripped 3 bases from V and 4 bases from J, with 13 bases between. The CDR3 protein is CSVEGAESYEQYF. The CDR3 DNA reads as TGCAGCGTTGAGGGTGCGGAGTCTTACGAGCAGTACTTC.

The chain recombines TRBV6-5 with TRBJ1-1; the D is unclear. CDR1 is MNHEY, CDR2 SVGAGI, per germline. Trimming cost V 7 bases and J 11 bases, with 14 bases left between them. The CDR3 length is 11 residues. CDR3 in DNA: TGTGCCAGCACACAAGGCTCGAGCGCTTTCTTT. Residues: CASTQGSSAFF.

This clonotype was counted between two and nine times. The rearrangement links TRBV6-5 to TRBJ2-1; TRBD1 is a possible D gene (5 bases). The CDR3 consists of 15 residues. The ends were cut back, 2 bases at V and 5 bases at J, with 13 bases in the middle. The germline gives CDR1 MNHEY, CDR2 SVGAGI. The CDR3: CASSYREGENNEQFF. The CDR3 coding sequence is TGTGCCAGCAGTTACCGTGAAGGGGAAAACAATGAGCAGTTCTTC.

The J gene is TRBJ2-5, the V gene TRBV6-5; 11 bases are a match to TRBD2. This CDR3 contains 14 residues. CDR1 is MNHEY and CDR2 is SVGAGI in the germline V gene. V gave up 7 bases and J gave up 1 base; unmatched junction bases: 2. In nucleotides, the CDR3 is TGTGCCAGCACTAGCGGGGGGACCCAAGAGACCCAGTACTTC. Translating it yields CASTSGGTQETQYF.

This clonotype was seen once. The chain employs TRBV28 and TRBJ1-5; no clear D gene. Germline V gene sequence: CDR1 MDHEN, CDR2 SYDVKM. The ends were cut back, 7 bases at V and 1 base at J, with 11 bases in the middle. CDR3 length: 14 amino acids. CDR3 DNA: TGTGCCAGCAAGGTTCTGGGGAGCAATCAGCCCCAGCATTTT. The encoded protein is CASKVLGSNQPQHF.

Turning to this clonotype: Sequence at one end of the junction differs from germline and may be a read error. J is TRBJ1-4 and V is TRBV29-1, with TRBD1 matching over 9 bases. The CDR3 covers 14 residues. The germline V gene encodes CDR1 SQVTM and CDR2 ANQGSEA. The CDR3 loop reads CSVKQGAANKKLFF. CDR3 sequence (DNA): TGCAGCGTTAAACAGGGGGCGGCTAATAAAAAACTGTTTTTT.